One and the same sample provided the 2 T cell receptor beta chains below, sequenced in a study of graft-versus-host responses after intestinal transplantation. This table comes from immunoSEQ multiplex PCR, and its TCRdb copy is limited to in-frame clones, with some not included. The sample comprises about 93,000 clones, approximately 95% of which are singletons, and around 0.49% rests with the top ten. What these receptors recognize is not known. Sequencing used unstimulated CD8+ T cells sorted from spleen or lymph node cells, obtained before intestinal transplant. The receptors here all came from a human donor who received an intestinal transplant.

The chain has TRBV6-4 and TRBJ2-1; tentative D call: TRBD2 (6 bases). This CDR3 comprises 14 residues. Germline loops: CDR1 MRHNA, CDR2 SNTAGT. V lost 10 bases and J lost 7, with 20 bases in between. The CDR3 region is CATRDPGVGNEQFF. The CDR3, as DNA: TGTGCCACCCGGGATCCGGGGGTTGGGAATGAGCAGTTCTTC.

This chain links TRBV5-6 with TRBJ1-5; D remains unclear. The germline V gene encodes CDR1 SGHDT and CDR2 YYEEEE. This CDR3 contains 15 residues. V lost 2 bases and J 2 bases, leaving 11 bases between the germline ends. CDR3 DNA: TGTGCCAGCAGCTTCCTCACCGAGGGCAATCAGCCCCAGCATTTT. This gives the protein CASSFLTEGNQPQHF.